Presented here are 8 T cell receptor beta chains from one specimen sequenced in a study of blood T cell repertoires in COVID-19. Assay used: immunoSEQ multiplex PCR; TCRdb lists only in-frame clones, some missing. The sample includes about 220,000 clones, roughly nine tenths seen only once; the top ten take roughly 3%. Sequencing was performed on PBMCs or T cells enriched from blood (not recorded which). The source is a woman aged 18-30 years in a cohort exposed to, infected with or recovered from COVID-19 (not recorded which).

The V call is TRBV6-5, the J call TRBJ1-6; no clear D. Germline-derived CDR1 and CDR2 are MNHEY and SVGAGI. Deletions cut 2 bases from V and 0 bases from J, with 8 bases between. The CDR3 sequence is 16 residues long. CDR3: CASSYTGSSYNSPLHF. CDR3 coding DNA: TGTGCCAGCAGTTACACGGGGAGCTCCTATAATTCACCCCTCCACTTT.

The chain couples TRBV7-6 to TRBJ1-4; tentative D call: TRBD1 (6 bases). Trimming pared 1 base from V and 7 bases from J, leaving 7 bases between. The germline V gene has CDR1 SGHVS and CDR2 FNYEAQ. The length of the CDR3 is 13 residues. The CDR3, as DNA: TGTGCCAGCAGCTTAGTGACAGGTGAAAAACTGTTTTTT. Protein product: CASSLVTGEKLFF.

There are a few counts of this clone. J is TRBJ2-7 and V is TRBV3-1 (or the pseudogene TRBV3-2); the match to TRBD1 covers 7 bases. Germline assignment: CDR1 LGHDT and CDR2 YNNKEL (reference sequence). J lost 4 bases, V lost 5 bases, and 8 bases had no gene match. The CDR3 is 14 residues long. CDR3 region: CASSFRQGDYEQYF. DNA for the CDR3: TGTGCCAGCAGCTTCCGACAGGGTGATTACGAGCAGTACTTC.

V usage is TRBV7-9 and J usage is TRBJ1-6; the match to TRBD1 covers 7 bases. Germline V gene data show CDR1 as SEHNR and CDR2 as FQNEAQ (reference sequence). V was clipped by 4 bases and J by 5 bases; unmatched bases: 5. The CDR3 spans 15 residues. The CDR3 DNA is TGTGCCAGCAGCTCGACAGGGCAGAATAATTCACCCCTCCACTTT. Its translation is CASSSTGQNNSPLHF.

CDR3 protein: CASSQEGQGDGYTF. DNA for the CDR3: TGTGCCAGCAGTCAGGAGGGACAGGGCGATGGCTACACCTTC. This sequence joins TRBV6-5 and TRBJ1-2; 9 nucleotides line up with TRBD1. J lost 6 bases, V lost 5 bases, and 7 bases had no gene match. The CDR3 contains 14 residues. The germline CDR1 and CDR2 sequences are MNHEY and SVGAGI.

This chain connects TRBV7-3 to TRBJ1-1; D not resolved. The CDR3 contains 14 residues. Per germline, CDR1 SGHTA and CDR2 FQGTGA. V lost 5 bases, J lost 0 bases, and 10 bases lay in between. The DNA of the CDR3 is TGTGCCAGCAGCGCTAATGACTTGAACACTGAAGCTTTCTTT. Translation: CASSANDLNTEAFF.

This clone was detected only a few times. This chain connects TRBV4-1 to TRBJ2-7; TRBD1 agrees at 7 bases. From germline, CDR1 is MGHRA and CDR2 YSYEKL. J lost 2 bases, V lost 2 bases, and 6 bases had no gene match. The CDR3 has 15 amino acids. CDR3 loop: CASSQPTGITYEQYF. The CDR3 DNA sequence: TGCGCCAGCAGCCAACCGACAGGGATAACCTACGAGCAGTACTTC.

The chain recombines TRBV12-3 or TRBV12-4 with TRBJ1-5, with TRBD1 as a possible D gene (5 bases). The V gene lost 6 bases and the J gene lost 6 bases, with 12 bases spanning the gap. The CDR3 totals 13 residues. The CDR3, as DNA: TGTGCCAGCAGCCTAGGGGAGGGTCAGCCCCAGCATTTT. It codes for CASSLGEGQPQHF.